This passage covers 30 T cell receptor beta chains from one sample sequenced in a study of OX40 agonist ivuxolimab in advanced cancers. The assay was immunoSEQ multiplex PCR, and TCRdb's table has in-frame clones only and misses some. The repertoire holds about 57,000 clones, 80% to 95% seen once, with almost 25% in the top ten. The sample here was CD4+ or CD8+ T cells sorted from blood, taken in a trial of the OX40 agonist ivuxolimab. The origin of the receptors is an adult with an advanced solid tumor such as melanoma, head and neck, liver or kidney cancer.

The chain is built from TRBV11-2 and TRBJ2-1; D may be TRBD2 (5 bases). Trimming took 1 base from V and 2 from J, leaving 12 bases between them. The CDR3 contains 16 residues. Germline lookup yields CDR1 SGHAT and CDR2 FQNNGV. The DNA of the CDR3 is TGTGCCAGCAGCTTAGGCCTAGCCAAAACCTACAATGAGCAGTTCTTC. Translating gives CASSLGLAKTYNEQFF.

This rearrangement joins TRBV6-5 to TRBJ2-7; D may be TRBD1 or TRBD2 (5 bases each). V gave up 3 bases and J gave up 0 bases, with 12 bases separating them. The CDR3 length is 15 residues. Germline V gives CDR1 MNHEY, CDR2 SVGAGI. The chain's CDR3 is CASSYAAGSSYEQYF. The CDR3 DNA reads as TGTGCCAGCAGTTATGCCGCAGGGAGCTCCTACGAGCAGTACTTC.

This sequence joins TRBV28 and TRBJ2-7; 8 bases map to TRBD2. CDR1 MDHEN and CDR2 SYDVKM come from the germline V gene. The CDR3 contains 16 residues. V was clipped by 7 bases and J by 3 bases; unmatched bases: 14. The CDR3 region is CASTPSTEGLVYEQYF. DNA for the CDR3: TGTGCCAGCACCCCCTCAACGGAGGGACTAGTCTACGAGCAGTACTTC.

The V gene is TRBV25-1, the J gene TRBJ1-2; D is undetermined. The V end lost 3 bases, the J end lost 2 bases, and 13 bases lay between the germline ends. Germline V gives CDR1 MGHDK, CDR2 SYGVNS. The CDR3 sequence is 15 residues long. The DNA for the CDR3 is TGTGCCAGCAGTGACCGCCAAGGAGGGAACTATGGCTACACCTTC. Translated: CASSDRQGGNYGYTF.

The chain uses TRBV19 and TRBJ2-3; 13 bases map to TRBD2. The germline V gene encodes CDR1 LNHDA and CDR2 SQIVND (reference sequence). V lost 5 bases, J lost 2 bases, and 10 bases stayed unmatched. The CDR3 is made up of 18 amino acids. CDR3: CASSVPGLAGIPTDTQYF. The CDR3 coding sequence is TGTGCCAGTAGTGTCCCGGGACTAGCGGGAATACCCACAGATACGCAGTATTTT.

The chain couples TRBV7-6 to TRBJ2-6; the match to TRBD1 covers 10 bases. The CDR3 contains 17 residues. The germline CDR1 and CDR2 sequences are SGHVS and FNYEAQ. Trimming took 3 bases from V and 2 from J; bases not matched to a gene: 4. The CDR3 spells CASSFRTGGPGANVLTF. DNA for the CDR3: TGTGCCAGCAGCTTTCGGACAGGGGGGCCTGGGGCCAACGTCCTGACTTTC.

This sequence joins TRBV10-3 and TRBJ1-5; D gene ambiguous. This CDR3 is 15 amino acids long. Germline V gene lookup returns CDR1 ENHRY and CDR2 SYGVKD. Trimming took off 3 bases at V and 1 base at J, with 10 bases between the two ends. In DNA, the CDR3 is TGTGCCATCAGTGACGGGAGAACCAGCAATCAGCCCCAGCATTTT. Its translation: CAISDGRTSNQPQHF.

The CDR3 DNA is TGTGCCAGCAGCTTAACGTACAGGAACACTGAAGCTTTCTTT. Protein product: CASSLTYRNTEAFF. The genes are TRBV13 and TRBJ1-1; no definite D call. Deletions cut 2 bases from V and 1 base from J, with 8 bases between. The CDR3 loop spans 14 amino acids. CDR1 is PRHDT, CDR2 FYEKMQ, per germline (reference sequence).

In nucleotides, the CDR3 is TGTGCCAGCAGCCCCACGGGCCCTCTTAACACCGGGGAGCTGTTTTTT. Translation: CASSPTGPLNTGELFF. The chain recombines TRBV28 with TRBJ2-2; D gene unclear. The CDR3 is 16 residues long. Between the trimmed V and J ends, which lost 6 bases and 2 bases, there was a span of 16 bases. The germline V gene encodes CDR1 MDHEN and CDR2 SYDVKM.

The chain links TRBV7-8 to TRBJ2-1, with 7 nucleotides matching TRBD2. CDR1 and CDR2 from the germline V gene are SGHVS and FQNEAQ. Trimming took 1 base from V and 2 from J; bases not matched to a gene: 11. The CDR3 extends over 18 amino acids. CDR3 coding DNA: TGTGCCAGCAGCTTAGGGCATCCGGGAGGTACTACCTACAATGAGCAGTTCTTC. Its translation: CASSLGHPGGTTYNEQFF.

The chain has TRBV5-6 and TRBJ1-4; 7 nucleotides match TRBD1. V lost 0 bases and J lost 3; bases outside the gene matches: 2. The CDR3 has 15 amino acids. Germline CDR1 is SGHDT and CDR2 is YYEEEE. This chain's CDR3 is CASSLGRGANEKLFF. The CDR3 DNA sequence: TGTGCCAGCAGCTTGGGCAGGGGGGCTAATGAAAAACTGTTTTTT. Variable domain in full (rest from reference TRBV5-6 and TRBJ1-4): DAGVTQSPTHLIKTRGQQVTLRCSPKSGHDTVSWYQQALGQGPQFIFQYYEEEERQRGNFPDRFSGHQFPNYSSELNVNALLLGDSALYLCASSLGRGANEKLFFGSGTQLSVL.

This chain joins TRBV4-3 and TRBJ2-7; D may be TRBD2 (8 bases). This CDR3 has 15 amino acids. V was cut by 0 bases and J by 10 bases, with 19 bases left in between. Germline V gives CDR1 LGHNA, CDR2 YSLEER. In DNA, the CDR3 is TGCGCCAGCAGCCAAGATCGGGACAGCGGGAGTTTCCAGTACTTC. As protein: CASSQDRDSGSFQYF.

The chain links TRBV13 to TRBJ2-7, with D possibly matching TRBD2 (6 bases). The CDR3 runs to 16 residues. Germline loops: CDR1 PRHDT, CDR2 FYEKMQ (reference sequence). V was pared by 4 bases and J by 2 bases, with 18 bases between. The CDR3 nucleotides are TGTGCCAGCAGCTCCCTCGTCGGGAGTTCCCCCTACGAGCAGTACTTC. Its translation: CASSSLVGSSPYEQYF.

This rearrangement joins TRBV6-6 to TRBJ2-1; 7 bases are shared with TRBD2. In germline, CDR1 is MNHNY, CDR2 SVGAGI (reference sequence). The CDR3 sequence is 16 residues long. Germline trimming cut 0 bases from V and 0 bases from J; bases unmatched to any gene: 2. CDR3 residues: CASSYSGGSSYNEQFF. The DNA of the CDR3 is TGTGCCAGCAGTTACTCAGGCGGGAGCTCCTACAATGAGCAGTTCTTC.

The chain has TRBV10-2 and TRBJ2-3; 8 positions match TRBD2. CDR3 length: 15 residues. Per the germline V gene, CDR1 is WSHSY and CDR2 is SAAADI. The junction had 14 bases not matched to a gene; V was cut back by 4 bases and J by 11 bases. CDR3 sequence: CASSGERETPGGQYF. CDR3 DNA: TGCGCCAGCAGTGGGGAGCGGGAGACCCCGGGAGGGCAGTATTTT.

The V call is TRBV4-1, the J call TRBJ2-2, with TRBD2 matching over 10 bases. Losses at the gene ends were 4 bases for V and 5 bases for J; bases not matched to a gene: 4. The CDR3 runs 15 residues. In germline, CDR1 is MGHRA, CDR2 YSYEKL. CDR3 region: CASSPSGSGTGELFF. CDR3 DNA sequence: TGCGCCAGCAGCCCTAGCGGGAGCGGTACCGGGGAGCTGTTTTTT.

This chain links TRBV28 with TRBJ2-1; D is possibly TRBD1 (6 bases). Trimming removed 8 bases from V and 0 bases from J, with 8 bases in between. CDR3 length: 13 amino acids. The germline V gene encodes CDR1 MDHEN and CDR2 SYDVKM. The CDR3 sequence: CASQGGSYNEQFF. CDR3 nucleotide sequence: TGTGCCAGCCAAGGGGGCTCCTACAATGAGCAGTTCTTC.

The chain uses TRBV4-1 and TRBJ2-3; either TRBD1 or TRBD2 may fit D (5 bases each). V lost 1 base and J lost 0, with 20 bases in between. This CDR3 spans 19 amino acids. Germline CDR1 is MGHRA and CDR2 is YSYEKL. The CDR3 coding sequence is TGCGCCAGCAGCCAAGGGGGGTTTAGACAAACCCCTAGCACAGATACGCAGTATTTT. It specifies CASSQGGFRQTPSTDTQYF.

V usage is TRBV15 and J usage is TRBJ2-7, with D uncertain. V gave up 3 bases and J gave up 3 bases, with 15 bases separating them. The CDR3 runs to 15 residues. CDR1 and CDR2 (germline): LNHNV, YYDKDF (reference sequence). CDR3 in amino acids: CATSSERRAIYEQYF. The CDR3 nucleotides read TGTGCCACCAGCAGCGAGAGACGGGCAATCTACGAGCAGTACTTC.

The gene calls are TRBV2 and TRBJ2-1, with TRBD2 matching over 9 bases. Germline V gene lookup returns CDR1 SNHLY and CDR2 FYNNEI. The CDR3 totals 13 residues. V lost 10 bases and J lost 8; bases outside the gene matches: 9. CDR3 nucleotides: TGTGCCAAACAGCGGGAGGAAATCGATGAGCAGTTCTTC. It translates to CAKQREEIDEQFF.

The chain joins TRBV2 to TRBJ1-4; D is uncertain. The CDR3 has 14 amino acids. Germline CDR1 is SNHLY and CDR2 is FYNNEI. Trimming removed 5 bases from V and 8 bases from J, with 15 bases in between. The CDR3 DNA reads TGTGCCAGCAGTTCGGGCCCCTTCAGGGAAAAACTGTTTTTT. It codes for CASSSGPFREKLFF.

The table lists this clone with a count of one. V and J are TRBV6-6 and TRBJ1-4, with D perhaps TRBD1 (5 bases). Between the trimmed V and J ends, which lost 7 bases and 6 bases, there was a span of 9 bases. The CDR3 has 12 residues. The V gene's germline CDR1 is MNHNY and CDR2 SVGAGI (reference sequence). The CDR3: CASNAGYEKLFF. The DNA of the CDR3 is TGTGCCAGCAATGCAGGGTATGAAAAACTGTTTTTT.

The V call is TRBV7-8, the J call TRBJ2-1; D might be TRBD2 (5 bases). Trimming cost V 8 bases and J 4 bases, with 12 bases left between them. CDR1 is SGHVS and CDR2 is FQNEAQ in the germline V gene. The CDR3 contains 13 residues. CDR3 sequence reads: CASSSLDYNEQFF. The CDR3 DNA is TGTGCCAGCTCCTCACTAGATTACAATGAGCAGTTCTTC.

As regards this clone: It differs at one base from a far larger clone, so likely a read error. The rearrangement links TRBV5-6 to TRBJ2-7; D not certain. CDR1 and CDR2 (germline): SGHDT, YYEEEE. The CDR3 spans 13 residues. V shed 0 bases and J shed 9 bases, with 13 bases lying between them. CDR3 sequence reads: CASSLGHLHGQYF. The DNA of the CDR3 is TGTGCCAGCAGCTTGGGACACCTTCATGGGCAGTACTTC. Full variable domain (remainder filled in from reference TRBV5-6 and TRBJ2-7): DAGVTQSPTHLIKTRGQQVTLRCSPKSGHDTVSWYQQALGQGPQFIFQYYEEEERQRGNFPDRFSGHQFPNYSSELNVNALLLGDSALYLCASSLGHLHGQYFGPGTRLTVT.

The V gene is TRBV7-9, the J gene TRBJ2-7; tentatively, D is TRBD1 (5 bases). The CDR3 loop spans 16 amino acids. V was pared by 2 bases and J by 3 bases, with 17 bases between. In germline, CDR1 is SEHNR, CDR2 FQNEAQ (reference sequence). The CDR3 DNA reads as TGTGCCAGCAGCTTATCTGAAGGTAGGGGCTTCTACGAGCAGTACTTC. Translated, it gives CASSLSEGRGFYEQYF.

The V gene is TRBV19, the J gene TRBJ2-3, with TRBD2 as a possible D gene (5 bases). Trimming took off 10 bases at V and 0 bases at J, with 17 bases between the two ends. The V gene's germline CDR1 is LNHDA and CDR2 SQIVND (reference sequence). The CDR3 runs to 15 residues. The CDR3 protein is CATHESGSSTDTQYF. In DNA, the CDR3 is TGTGCCACCCATGAAAGCGGTTCCAGCACAGATACGCAGTATTTT.

This clone was detected only once. The chain joins TRBV28 to TRBJ1-3; D possibly corresponds to TRBD1 (5 bases). The CDR3 consists of 14 residues. V was cut by 2 bases and J by 8 bases, with 13 bases left in between. Germline CDR1 and CDR2: MDHEN and SYDVKM. The CDR3 DNA is TGTGCCAGCAGTTTAGGGCAGGGCGGGTACACCATATATTTT. The encoded protein is CASSLGQGGYTIYF.

This clone occurred once. This chain uses TRBV27 with TRBJ2-3; 8 bases match TRBD1. Germline CDR1 reads MNHEY; CDR2 reads SMNVEV (reference sequence). Losses at the gene ends were 0 bases for V and 2 bases for J; bases not matched to a gene: 13. The CDR3 spans 19 residues. CDR3 amino acids: CASSLSWFRQGLITDTQYF. DNA for the CDR3: TGTGCCAGCAGTTTATCGTGGTTCCGACAGGGGCTTATCACAGATACGCAGTATTTT.

This chain uses TRBV7-9 with TRBJ1-4, with D unresolved. V gave up 7 bases and J gave up 6 bases, with 15 bases separating them. This CDR3 region has 14 residues. Germline V gene sequence: CDR1 SEHNR, CDR2 FQNEAQ (reference sequence). Here the CDR3 reads CASTTLSGYEKLFF. The CDR3 coding sequence is TGTGCCAGCACCACACTCAGCGGGTATGAAAAACTGTTTTTT. Looking up the rest from reference TRBV7-9 and TRBJ1-4 gives the full variable domain: DTGVSQNPRHKITKRGQNVTFRCDPISEHNRLYWYRQTLGQGPEFLTYFQNEAQLEKSRLLSDRFSAERPKGSFSTLEIQRTEQGDSAMYLCASTTLSGYEKLFFGSGTQLSVL.

This chain connects TRBV7-6 to TRBJ1-5, with no clear D. This CDR3 region has 16 residues. Germline V gives CDR1 SGHVS, CDR2 FNYEAQ. Trimming left V 5 bases short and J 8 bases short, with 22 bases between. CDR3 nucleotide sequence: TGTGCCAGCAGCCCGAGCGCTGGAGGGCTGGGTGAGCCCCAGCATTTT. Translated: CASSPSAGGLGEPQHF. Drawing the rest from reference TRBV7-6 and TRBJ1-5, the complete variable domain is GAGVSQSPRYKVTKRGQDVALRCDPISGHVSLYWYRQALGQGPEFLTYFNYEAQQDKSGLPNDRFSAERPEGSISTLTIQRTEQRDSAMYRCASSPSAGGLGEPQHFGDGTRLSIL.